This T cell receptor (beta chain) stems from a study of blood T cell repertoires in COVID-19 (dated by TCRdb to 2020 to 2021). At the level of the whole study: Collaborator samples came from the United States, Italy and Spain and covered acute and convalescent phases of COVID-19. The material from the prospective study consisted of cDNA or gDNA derived from T cells, B-cell-depleted T cells, or PBMCs. The dataset comprised deeply sampled blood TCRbeta repertoires from subjects exposed to, actively infected with, or recovered from COVID-19. A freely available public database, intended as a resource for researchers studying the immune response to SARS-CoV-2, is where the repertoires were released. Samples came from the ongoing ImmuneRACE study (first 160 participants) plus 1,254 subjects from 6 global collaborators. The sample metadata nearly always contained a de-identified subject ID, COVID-19 status, age in years and sex. Where HLA class I and class II types were available, the types were taken from metadata supplied by the sample provider, not from assay-based typing. Study-wide findings and limitations: Clinical and demographic metadata were provided uncurated, with the amount varying by source and participant.

Whole blood was collected in K2EDTA tubes by collaborating institutions according to the institutions' own protocols. Collaborator samples were shipped for TCRbeta analysis as frozen whole blood, isolated PBMCs, or DNA extracted from either sample type. TCRbeta CDR3 regions were amplified from genomic DNA by means of the immunoSEQ Assay, a bias-controlled multiplex PCR. The authors processed their data as follows. Within the assay, amplification of reference gene primers was used to estimate how many nucleated cells each sample contained. Sequence reads were collapsed and filtered to measure the absolute abundance of every unique TCRbeta CDR3 rearrangement. Productive Simpson clonality was computed per sample as the square root of Simpson's diversity index over productive rearrangements. TCRdb provides this immuneACCESS table in a form limited to in-frame rearrangements. Some clones are lacking; in checked studies, under half of them reflect an unresolved V gene, and why the rest are absent is not known. The V and J calls and clone size are taken from that table; D and trimming were inferred from the DNA. Counted in this sample were more than 250,000 clones; 86% of them appeared once. Of the sample, around 1.5% falls within the top ten clones.

About this clone: Its binding antigen is unknown. No qualities accompany the bases; no much larger clone lies one base away.

V loses 1 base, J loses 7 bases, and the germline ends lie 11 bases apart. CDR1 KGHSH and CDR2 LQKENI are derived from the germline V gene. Spanning cysteine to phenylalanine, the CDR3 consists of 14 amino acids. Only the CDR3 DNA stays, 42 bases, in frame from base 1. Sample: peripheral blood. This sequence originates from a woman between 45 and 65 years old with acute or convalescent COVID-19. This sequence uses TRBV18 and TRBJ1-5, with the identity of the D gene unclear. CDR3 region: CASSPRQELQPQHF. In nucleotides, the sequence is TGTGCCAGCTCACCACGACAAGAGTTACAGCCCCAGCATTTT.